This T cell receptor beta chain appears in the sequencing data of a study of regulatory T cells in long-lasting Graves disease (TCRdb year 2021). Regarding the study in general: Newly diagnosed Graves' disease patients had taken antithyroid drugs for less than 3 months. Patients with persistent Graves' disease were compared with patients with newly diagnosed Graves' disease using TCR sequencing and RNA sequencing of peripheral blood. The study was conducted in China and was registered as a clinical trial. A total of some 35 samples underwent TCR sequencing, from 13 patients with persistent Graves' disease and 20 or so patients with newly diagnosed Graves' disease. Broader findings and caveats from the paper: Sequencing and analysis were restricted to the TCR beta chain. Patients with persistent disease shared more public clonotypes (around 2,500) than newly diagnosed patients did (more than 900). Lower TCR Shannon entropy and fewer highly expanded clones were observed in persistent Graves' disease patients than in newly diagnosed patients, which suggested clonal expansion. The study examined only peripheral blood because the primary lesion, thyroid tissue, could not be accessed. The small sample size was acknowledged by the authors as a limitation that may reduce accuracy. Preferential use of TRBV28, TRBJ1-2 and TRBJ2-5 was observed in persistent disease, whereas TRBV20-1 and TRBJ2-1 were favored in newly diagnosed disease.

This clonotype was seen more than once but under ten times. The target of this receptor is not known. No base quality information exists; no much larger clone differs at one position. The library was generated by multiplex PCR. Sequenced on an Illumina HiSeq 4000. To build TCR beta libraries, CDR3 regions were amplified by Arm-PCR using iRepertoire HTBI primers. PCR products were gel purified before sequencing. Under the source paper's analysis protocol: Gene usage analysis of CDR3 amino acid clonotypes used the 62 TRBV and around 13 TRBJ segments found across samples. Filtered high-quality paired reads were merged into contigs using COPE and FqMerger. BLAST was used to align contigs to IMGT TRBV, TRBD and TRBJ reference genes, with CDR3 defined following IMGT. Any clonotype with a frequency above 0.1% was classified as a highly expanded clone. Shannon entropy served as the measure of repertoire diversity, while the Gini coefficient captured V-J evenness. A clonotype was considered public if more than one individual shared it. TCRdb reprocessed the public reads (quality trimming at Q25 with fastp, clone calling with MiXCR) and kept in-frame beta chains. One record per CDR3 amino acid sequence lists the most common genes and DNA. The authors' filters were not applied to this entry. Recorded for this sample are about 430,000 distinct CDR3 sequences; approximately 15% of them occurred a single time. The ten largest clones take up roughly 8% of the sample.

This specimen's time point label, interpreted: newly diagnosed GD, antithyroid drugs for less than 3 months. For both TCR sequencing and RNA sequencing, RNA was extracted from PBMCs using TRIzol. The diagnosis of Graves' disease followed American Thyroid Association guidelines. Recruitment of patients was carried out at an endocrinology department in Xi'an, China. From each patient, around 8.3 milliliters of peripheral blood was collected into an EDTA anticoagulant tube. Ficoll Paque Plus density gradient separation was used to isolate PBMCs, and no further T cell sorting was done. An Agilent 2100 Bioanalyzer and agarose gel were used to check RNA quality, while a NanoDrop 2000 measured RNA concentration. Trimming at the junction amounts to 0 bases on V and 1 base on J, and the germline ends lie 10 bases apart. As encoded in the germline V gene, CDR1 is SGDLS while CDR2 is YYNGEE. The CDR3, from cysteine to phenylalanine, totals 15 residues. Only the CDR3 region is kept as DNA, spanning 45 bases read in frame from base 1.

These data also formed part of another study, on T cells in Graves' hyperthyroidism and ophthalmopathy. As noted in the second study: Stable Graves' hyperthyroidism was defined as the absence of progression to ophthalmopathy over 18 months of follow-up. The hyperthyroidism patients were between 18 and 65 years old and newly diagnosed, with a disease duration of less than 2 months. The study excluded patients with uncontrolled infections, other autoimmune diseases, pregnancy or lactation. Diagnoses relied on clinical symptoms, serum thyroxine and TRAb, thyroid ultrasound and orbital computed tomography. The first round of RT-PCR for the TCR CDR3 was performed with the HTBI primer set and the Qiagen OneStep RT-PCR kit. Most expanded thyroid clonotypes (frequency above 0.001) were also detected in blood, suggesting blood repertoires may reflect thyroid immune responses. A 13 V-J signature model separated ophthalmopathy from stable hyperthyroidism, with over 85% sensitivity and about 81% specificity in cross-validation and 80%/75% in testing. During validation, the model predicted progression to ophthalmopathy a median of around 7 months ahead of onset, with almost 71% sensitivity and 72% to 80% specificity. To identify distinguishing TCR V-J signatures, a discovery cohort of around 98 patients was used, comprising 40 to 45 with Graves' ophthalmopathy and around 57 with stable Graves' hyperthyroidism. An independent validation cohort of fewer than 20 hyperthyroidism patients and roughly 16 patients who later progressed to ophthalmopathy tested prospective prediction of ophthalmopathy. The approximately 95 discovery patients were divided at random into training and test sets in a 7:3 ratio. In addition, the study compared T-cell repertoires in thyroid tissue and in blood from six Graves' hyperthyroidism patients. After blood sampling, hyperthyroidism patients were treated with methimazole at a starting dose of 30 mg daily, and ophthalmopathy patients were treated with high-dose intravenous methylprednisolone. The libraries were constructed in a second round of multiplex PCR and then size-selected and purified. Libraries were sequenced paired-end with 100 bp reads on an Illumina HiSeq2000. Raw data were processed with SOAPnuke, discarding reads with adapters, uncalled bases, mean Phred below 15, or no exact constant-primer or identifier match. COPE v1.2.5 was used to merge the high-quality paired reads, and each unique nucleotide sequence was defined as a clonotype. MiTCR v1.1 was used to align clonotypes to the IMGT TRBV, TRBD and TRBJ reference segments. The analysis included only V-J combinations with a frequency above 0.0001, which together covered roughly 99% of the repertoires. The TCS score was defined as F50 (clonal expansion) divided by E x V (chaos), with BLOSUM62-based TCRdist calculated between CDR3 peptides within each V-J. Welch's t-statistics and random forest reduced around 550 V-J features to some 14, which were used in a naive Bayes classifier (R e1071). Sample size was not statistically predetermined, and investigators were not blinded to group allocation. TCR Vbeta CDR3 sequencing of 120 to 150 peripheral blood samples (more than 40 ophthalmopathy, 70 to 85 hyperthyroidism and 17 progressor patients) is reported in the paper.

Here the chain combines TRBV9 and TRBJ1-1; TRBD1 is a possible D gene, resting on 5 matching bases. This sequence was found in a woman in her forties with Graves disease. Donor details come from another sample of the same person, matched by shared clones. Sequences were derived from peripheral blood mononuclear cells (PBMCs), sampled at new diagnosis, from a patient treated with antithyroid drugs. CDR3 reads: CASSVATGGNTEAFF. The sequence in DNA is TGTGCCAGCAGCGTAGCTACGGGGGGGAACACTGAAGCTTTCTTT.